One sample yielded the 20 T cell receptor beta chains listed below, sequenced in a study of OX40 agonist ivuxolimab in advanced cancers. Profiling relied on immunoSEQ multiplex PCR, and the TCRdb table lists in-frame clones only, not all of them. The table records some 150,000 clones, about 92% of them present only once. This specimen was CD4+ or CD8+ T cells sorted from blood, taken in a trial of the OX40 agonist ivuxolimab. Source of these receptors: an adult with an advanced solid tumor such as melanoma, head and neck, liver or kidney cancer.

V usage is TRBV5-6 and J usage is TRBJ2-2, with 11 bases lining up with TRBD1. CDR1 and CDR2 (germline): SGHDT, YYEEEE. This CDR3 comprises 15 residues. V shed 4 bases and J 8 bases; nucleotides not matched to a gene: 7. CDR3 in DNA: TGTGCCAGCAGCCCTCTGGACAGGGGGCTTGGGGAGCTGTTTTTT. Its translation is CASSPLDRGLGELFF.

This clone was found once. The CDR3 DNA follows: TGTGCCAGCAGCCTAGCCGAGGGATATGGCTACACCTTC. Translation gives CASSLAEGYGYTF. The chain combines TRBV9 with TRBJ1-2; D gene uncertain. V gave up 4 bases and J gave up 5 bases, with 12 bases separating them. The length of the CDR3 is 13 residues. CDR1 and CDR2 (germline): SGDLS, YYNGEE.

This CDR3 is CASREGQRNSPLHF. The DNA for the CDR3 is TGTGCCAGCAGGGAGGGACAGCGGAATTCACCCCTCCACTTT. V is TRBV6-5 and J is TRBJ1-6, with 7 bases aligning to TRBD1. The V gene's germline CDR1 is MNHEY and CDR2 SVGAGI. There are 14 residues in the CDR3. V trimming: 6 bases; J trimming: 7 bases; junction bases outside the gene matches: 6.

The CDR3 DNA sequence: TGTGCTTCCCTCACGGGACAGGGGGCCACCGGGGAGCTGTTTTTT. Translation gives CASLTGQGATGELFF. The chain carries TRBV27 and TRBJ2-2, with 12 bases lining up with TRBD1. CDR3 length: 15 residues. Germline loops: CDR1 MNHEY, CDR2 SMNVEV (reference sequence).

This clone was found once. V and J are TRBV14 and TRBJ2-3; 8 bases fit TRBD2. The CDR3 is 17 amino acids. The J segment lost 3 bases and the V segment lost 6 bases, leaving 14 bases of the junction unmatched. Per germline, CDR1 SGHDN and CDR2 FVKESK. CDR3 DNA: TGTGCCAGCAGTCGACAGCCGGGACTAGGAGGGACAGATACGCAGTATTTT. It is translated as CASSRQPGLGGTDTQYF.

The CDR3 protein is CASSEQGLPLYEQYF. The CDR3 region has the DNA TGTGCCAGCAGTGAGCAGGGCCTGCCCCTCTACGAGCAGTACTTC. V gene TRBV6-1 combines with J gene TRBJ2-7, with TRBD1 as a possible D gene (5 bases). CDR1 MNHNS and CDR2 SASEGT come from the germline V gene. There are 15 residues in the CDR3. Trimming left V 3 bases short and J 3 bases short, with 15 bases between.

The chain recombines TRBV4-1 with TRBJ2-7; possible D gene TRBD1, 8 bases. CDR1 is MGHRA, CDR2 YSYEKL, per germline. The CDR3 is made up of 13 amino acids. Between the trimmed V and J ends, which lost 4 bases and 6 bases, there was a span of 13 bases. CDR3 amino acids: CASSPDREGEQYF. The CDR3 DNA reads TGCGCCAGCAGCCCGGACAGGGAGGGCGAGCAGTACTTC.

This clone was counted once. The junction does not match germline at one end; this may be a read error. The chain links TRBV10-3 to TRBJ1-3, with D unresolved. Germline values: CDR1 ENHRY, CDR2 SYGVKD. This CDR3 is 14 amino acids long. CDR3 DNA sequence: TGTGCCTCTAGATCCGATCACTCTGGAAGCACCATATATTTT. The encoded protein is CASRSDHSGSTIYF.

The chain links TRBV5-5 to TRBJ2-7; 7 nucleotides align to TRBD1. After removal of 4 bases from V and 2 bases from J, the junction contained 6 bases not matched to a gene. This CDR3 region has 14 residues. Germline V CDR1 and CDR2: SGHKS, YYEKEE (reference sequence). The CDR3 here is CASSPTGTTYEQYF. The CDR3 DNA follows: TGTGCCAGCAGCCCGACAGGGACCACCTACGAGCAGTACTTC.

V is TRBV4-3 and J is TRBJ2-1; TRBD1 agrees at 9 bases. In germline, CDR1 is LGHNA, CDR2 YSLEER. V was clipped by 3 bases and J by 8 bases; unmatched bases: 11. The CDR3 consists of 16 residues. CDR3 region: CASSQAVTGGGYEQFF. CDR3 DNA: TGCGCCAGCAGCCAGGCCGTGACAGGGGGTGGTTATGAGCAGTTCTTC.

V gene TRBV9 combines with J gene TRBJ2-7; 10 nucleotides align to TRBD1. There are 16 residues in the CDR3. CDR1 and CDR2 (germline): SGDLS, YYNGEE. Trimming removed 4 bases from V and 3 bases from J; junction bases left unmatched: 10. The CDR3 sequence: CASSPARGTGDYEQYF. CDR3 nucleotide sequence: TGTGCCAGCAGCCCAGCTAGAGGGACAGGGGACTACGAGCAGTACTTC.

The chain joins TRBV6-6 to TRBJ2-2, with 11 bases lining up with TRBD2. The CDR3 has 15 residues. CDR1 is MNHNY and CDR2 is SVGAGI in the germline V gene (reference sequence). After removal of 6 bases from V and 3 bases from J, the junction contained 3 bases not matched to a gene. CDR3 residues: CASSPGLADTGELFF. As DNA, the CDR3 is TGTGCCAGCAGCCCGGGACTAGCGGACACCGGGGAGCTGTTTTTT.

This clone occurred once. The chain couples TRBV7-2 to TRBJ1-6; TRBD1 might be the D (5 bases). The CDR3 has 13 residues. The germline CDR1 and CDR2 sequences are SGHTA and FQGNSA. V gave up 5 bases and J gave up 10 bases, with 12 bases separating them. The CDR3 region is CASSPRQQSPLHF. As DNA, the CDR3 is TGTGCCAGCAGCCCGAGACAGCAATCACCCCTCCACTTT.

The chain combines TRBV29-1 with TRBJ1-1; D is perhaps TRBD1 (6 bases). V was pared by 7 bases and J by 5 bases, with 20 bases between. Per germline, CDR1 SQVTM and CDR2 ANQGSEA. The CDR3 contains 14 residues. CDR3 sequence reads: CSDYRGGAATEAFF. The DNA for the CDR3 is TGCAGCGATTACCGGGGGGGGGCTGCGACTGAAGCTTTCTTT.

This rearrangement joins TRBV10-2 to TRBJ2-5, with 8 bases matching TRBD1. The length of the CDR3 is 13 residues. From germline, CDR1 is WSHSY and CDR2 SAAADI. J lost 4 bases, V lost 8 bases, and 6 bases had no gene match. The CDR3 reads CASGFTGGETQYF. The CDR3 DNA is TGCGCCAGCGGGTTTACAGGGGGAGAGACCCAGTACTTC.

The rearrangement uses TRBV7-7 and TRBJ2-3; D might be TRBD2 (5 bases). Trimming removed 2 bases from V and 1 base from J, with 10 bases in between. CDR1 and CDR2 from the germline V gene are SSHAT and FNYEAQ (reference sequence). The CDR3 has 15 amino acids. CDR3 in amino acids: CASSLSAGRTDTQYF. As DNA, the CDR3 is TGTGCCAGCAGCTTAAGCGCGGGTCGCACAGATACGCAGTATTTT. The full variable domain, rest sourced from reference TRBV7-7 and TRBJ2-3, is GAGVSQSPRYKVTKRGQDVTLRCDPISSHATLYWYQQALGQGPEFLTYFNYEAQPDKSGLPSDRFSAERPEGSISTLTIQRTEQRDSAMYRCASSLSAGRTDTQYFGPGTRLTVL.

The chain couples TRBV6-5 to TRBJ2-1; D unclear. This CDR3 spans 13 amino acids. V was shortened by 6 bases and J by 3 bases, with 9 bases between the two germline ends. Per the germline V gene, CDR1 is MNHEY and CDR2 is SVGAGI. In DNA form, the CDR3 reads TGTGCCAGCAGCCTAATAGGCTACAATGAGCAGTTCTTC. It is translated as CASSLIGYNEQFF.

The rearrangement links TRBV6-1 to TRBJ2-7; 8 positions match TRBD2. With 7 bases clipped from V and 6 bases from J, the junction kept 11 bases outside the gene matches. Germline CDR1 reads MNHNS; CDR2 reads SASEGT. This CDR3 has 14 residues. CDR3 sequence: CASKDGSGNLEQYF. In DNA form, the CDR3 reads TGTGCCAGCAAGGACGGTAGCGGGAACCTCGAGCAGTACTTC.

This sequence joins TRBV7-2 and TRBJ1-2; D call uncertain. V gave up 6 bases and J gave up 0 bases, with 14 bases separating them. CDR3 length: 15 residues. The germline V gene has CDR1 SGHTA and CDR2 FQGNSA. CDR3 coding DNA: TGTGCCAGCAGTCCTGGGAGCCGGGCTAACTATGGCTACACCTTC. Protein product: CASSPGSRANYGYTF.

The chain combines TRBV7-9 with TRBJ2-5; no clear D gene. V dropped 0 bases and J dropped 1 base, with 12 bases sitting between them. Germline V CDR1 and CDR2: SEHNR, FQNEAQ (reference sequence). The CDR3 loop spans 16 amino acids. CDR3 residues: CASSLAQMLFQETQYF. CDR3 in DNA: TGTGCCAGCAGCTTAGCGCAAATGTTATTCCAAGAGACCCAGTACTTC.